This T cell receptor beta chain was observed in a study of tumor-infiltrating lymphocytes in oesophageal squamous cell carcinoma. Trimming pared 2 bases from V and 0 bases from J, leaving 8 bases between. Per the germline V gene, CDR1 is MNHEY and CDR2 is SMNVEV (reference sequence). This CDR3 region has 14 residues. This clonotype was counted many times. One entry per CDR3 protein, called by TCRdb with MiXCR from the PCR reads. The profile shows 18,000 or so distinct CDR3 sequences, roughly two fifths of them singletons. Input material: esophageal tumor tissue. The chain recombines TRBV27 with TRBJ2-7; D ambiguous. The TCR was taken from a male donor with esophageal squamous cell carcinoma. The CDR3 loop is CASSLLQRSYEQYF. The CDR3 nucleotides read TGTGCCAGCAGTTTACTACAGCGCTCCTACGAGCAGTACTTC.